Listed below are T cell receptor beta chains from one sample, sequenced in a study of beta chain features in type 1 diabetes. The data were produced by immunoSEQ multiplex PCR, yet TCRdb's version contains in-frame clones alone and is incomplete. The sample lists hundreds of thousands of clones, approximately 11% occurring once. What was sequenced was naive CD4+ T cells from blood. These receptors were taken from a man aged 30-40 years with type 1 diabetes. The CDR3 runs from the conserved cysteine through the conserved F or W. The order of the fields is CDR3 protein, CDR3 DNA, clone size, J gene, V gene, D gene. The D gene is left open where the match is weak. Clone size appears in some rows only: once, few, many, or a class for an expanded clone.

CASSPIDSRNTEAFF | TGTGCCAGCAGCCCTATAGACAGCCGGAACACTGAAGCTTTCTTT | - | TRBJ1-1 | TRBV11-1 | -
CASTEQGISTDTQYF | TGTGCCAGCACCGAGCAGGGAATTAGTACAGATACGCAGTATTTT | - | TRBJ2-3 | TRBV6-1 | -
CASYRESGQPQHF | TGTGCCAGTTACAGGGAGTCTGGTCAGCCCCAGCATTTT | - | TRBJ1-5 | TRBV2 | -
CATSRAEGYEQYF | TGTGCCACCAGCAGAGCCGAGGGCTACGAGCAGTACTTC | - | TRBJ2-7 | TRBV15 | -
CASSVVGGAGELFF | TGTGCCAGCAGCGTAGTAGGAGGGGCCGGGGAGCTGTTTTTT | - | TRBJ2-2 | TRBV9 | -
CASSQDRGYEQYF | TGCGCCAGCAGCCAAGATAGGGGCTACGAGCAGTACTTC | few | TRBJ2-7 | TRBV4-3 | -
CASSLLPEQAYNEQFF | TGCGCCAGCAGTCTCCTCCCTGAACAGGCCTACAATGAGCAGTTCTTC | few | TRBJ2-1 | TRBV5-1 | -
CASSLTGIGAFF | TGTGCCAGCAGCCTGACCGGGATCGGCGCTTTCTTT | - | TRBJ1-1 | TRBV11-2 | -
CASKQGPSSYEQYF | TGCGCCAGCAAACAGGGCCCGAGCTCCTACGAGCAGTACTTC | few | TRBJ2-7 | TRBV5-1 | -
CASSPDRAANVLTF | TGTGCCAGCAGCCCGGACAGGGCGGCCAACGTCCTGACTTTC | few | TRBJ2-6 | TRBV9 | TRBD1
CASSRGYGYTF | TGCGCCAGCAGCCGAGGCTATGGCTACACCTTC | - | TRBJ1-2 | TRBV4-3 | -
CASTPAGSYNSPLHF | TGTGCCAGCACCCCCGCAGGCTCCTATAATTCACCCCTCCACTTT | few | TRBJ1-6 | TRBV11-2 | -
CASSIDRGYGYTF | TGTGCCAGCAGTATTGACAGGGGCTATGGCTACACCTTC | - | TRBJ1-2 | TRBV6-5 | TRBD1
CASSQDSKDTQYF | TGTGCCAGCAGTCAGGACAGTAAAGATACGCAGTATTTT | - | TRBJ2-3 | TRBV2 | -
CASSIPHFNQPQHF | TGTGCCAGTAGCATTCCCCACTTCAATCAGCCCCAGCATTTT | - | TRBJ1-5 | TRBV19 | -
CASSQDRDTEAFF | TGCGCCAGCAGCCAAGATCGGGACACTGAAGCTTTCTTT | few | TRBJ1-1 | TRBV4-3 | -
CASSQLAGGPSEQFF | TGTGCCAGCAGCCAGCTAGCGGGGGGGCCCAGTGAGCAGTTCTTC | few | TRBJ2-1 | TRBV7-3 | TRBD2
CSVADWRSSYNEQFF | TGCAGCGTGGCTGACTGGAGAAGCTCCTACAATGAGCAGTTCTTC | - | TRBJ2-1 | TRBV29-1 | -
CASSETYNNEQFF | TGTGCCAGCAGCGAGACTTACAACAATGAGCAGTTCTTC | - | TRBJ2-1 | TRBV28 | -
CAGGTGGPDTQYF | TGTGCCGGAGGGACAGGGGGCCCAGATACGCAGTATTTT | few | TRBJ2-3 | TRBV6-1 | TRBD1
CASSALEVRGPQHF | TGTGCCAGCAGTGCCCTGGAGGTACGGGGGCCCCAGCATTTT | few | TRBJ1-5 | TRBV25-1 | -
CASSLMGGLEQFF | TGTGCCAGCAGCTTGATGGGGGGGCTTGAGCAGTTCTTC | few | TRBJ2-1 | TRBV7-2 | -
CASSQEGTGGNTGELFF | TGCGCCAGCAGCCAAGAAGGGACAGGGGGTAACACCGGGGAGCTGTTTTTT | - | TRBJ2-2 | TRBV4-3 | TRBD1
CASSTNLGLAGVDTQYF | TGTGCCAGCAGCACCAACCTAGGGCTAGCGGGGGTAGATACGCAGTATTTT | few | TRBJ2-3 | TRBV9 | TRBD2
CASSSSGGDTQYF | TGTGCCAGCAGCTCCTCAGGGGGAGATACGCAGTATTTT | - | TRBJ2-3 | TRBV7-2 | TRBD1
CASSTRRGGGETQYF | TGTGCCAGCAGCACAAGGAGGGGGGGAGGCGAGACCCAGTACTTC | few | TRBJ2-5 | TRBV11-2 | -
CASSLVRGGSNYGYTF | TGTGCCAGCAGCTTGGTCAGGGGCGGCTCTAACTATGGCTACACCTTC | few | TRBJ1-2 | TRBV5-4 | -
CASSLGLTTEQYF | TGTGCCAGCAGCTTAGGACTCACCACTGAGCAGTACTTC | - | TRBJ2-7 | TRBV11-2 | -
CASSPTSGGPITDTQYF | TGTGCCAGCAGCCCCACTAGCGGGGGTCCAATCACAGATACGCAGTATTTT | few | TRBJ2-3 | TRBV5-4 | TRBD2
CASATYSGNTIYF | TGTGCCAGTGCGACATACTCTGGAAACACCATATATTTT | few | TRBJ1-3 | TRBV28 | -
CASGTGGGNQPQHF | TGTGCCAGTGGAACGGGCGGGGGAAATCAGCCCCAGCATTTT | - | TRBJ1-5 | TRBV28 | -
CASSGDRGPYEQYF | TGTGCCAGCAGCGGGGACAGGGGGCCGTACGAGCAGTACTTC | - | TRBJ2-7 | TRBV9 | TRBD1
CASSLTDRDSEAFF | TGTGCCAGCTCACTTACGGACAGGGACAGTGAAGCTTTCTTT | few | TRBJ1-1 | TRBV18 | TRBD1
CASSPGLRPPYF | TGTGCCAGCAGCCCGGGACTAAGACCCCCGTATTTT | few | TRBJ2-3 | TRBV5-4 | TRBD2
CASTPGAGRTYEQYF | TGTGCCAGCACCCCGGGAGCAGGACGTACCTACGAGCAGTACTTC | few | TRBJ2-7 | TRBV5-6 | -
CASSGSGARGVTEAFF | TGTGCCAGCAGCGGGAGCGGGGCGCGAGGGGTCACTGAAGCTTTCTTT | few | TRBJ1-1 | TRBV5-4 | -
CASSHLAGKGSNEQFF | TGTGCCAGCAGCCATCTAGCGGGGAAGGGGTCCAATGAGCAGTTCTTC | - | TRBJ2-1 | TRBV14 | TRBD2
CASGGQSVANIQYF | TGTGCCAGCGGGGGACAGTCGGTAGCAAACATTCAGTACTTC | - | TRBJ2-4 | TRBV2 | TRBD1
CASSGRQGFEQFF | TGCGCCAGCAGCGGTCGACAGGGTTTTGAGCAGTTCTTC | - | TRBJ2-1 | TRBV5-1 | TRBD1
CASSRQGAGGTEAFF | TGTGCCAGCAGCCGACAGGGGGCGGGTGGCACTGAAGCTTTCTTT | few | TRBJ1-1 | TRBV4-2 | TRBD1
CASSSGQGESGANVLTF | TGTGCCAGCAGCTCCGGACAGGGGGAATCTGGGGCCAACGTCCTGACTTTC | few | TRBJ2-6 | TRBV5-4 | TRBD1
CSVATGSYNEQFF | TGCAGCGTTGCCACGGGCTCCTACAATGAGCAGTTCTTC | - | TRBJ2-1 | TRBV29-1 | -
CASSPPGRGEVGTQYF | TGTGCCAGCTCACCCCCGGGCAGGGGAGAAGTCGGGACCCAGTACTTC | few | TRBJ2-5 | TRBV18 | -
CASNSPGSGANVLTF | TGTGCCAGCAACTCTCCGGGATCTGGGGCCAACGTCCTGACTTTC | few | TRBJ2-6 | TRBV2 | -
CASSPMRYNEQFF | TGTGCCAGCAGCCCGATGCGCTACAATGAGCAGTTCTTC | few | TRBJ2-1 | TRBV7-9 | -
CASSPSWGPSYEQYF | TGTGCCAGCAGCCCCTCTTGGGGGCCCTCCTACGAGCAGTACTTC | few | TRBJ2-7 | TRBV7-2 | -
CASSVAGTSYEQYF | TGTGCCAGCAGCGTTGCAGGTACCTCCTACGAGCAGTACTTC | - | TRBJ2-7 | TRBV9 | -
CASSSQGVAYGYTF | TGTGCCAGCAGCTCCCAGGGGGTGGCCTATGGCTACACCTTC | few | TRBJ1-2 | TRBV6-5 | TRBD1
CASSTMGGDEQFF | TGTGCCAGCAGCACTATGGGGGGGGATGAGCAGTTCTTC | few | TRBJ2-1 | TRBV7-9 | TRBD2
CSVIQGIGQPQHF | TGCAGCGTAATACAGGGGATCGGACAGCCCCAGCATTTT | few | TRBJ1-5 | TRBV29-1 | TRBD1
CASSFTGGTEAFF | TGCGCCAGCAGCTTCACAGGGGGGACTGAAGCTTTCTTT | few | TRBJ1-1 | TRBV5-1 | TRBD1
CASSKGGQGANIQYF | TGTGCCAGCAGCAAAGGAGGCCAGGGGGCAAACATTCAGTACTTC | few | TRBJ2-4 | TRBV21-1 | -